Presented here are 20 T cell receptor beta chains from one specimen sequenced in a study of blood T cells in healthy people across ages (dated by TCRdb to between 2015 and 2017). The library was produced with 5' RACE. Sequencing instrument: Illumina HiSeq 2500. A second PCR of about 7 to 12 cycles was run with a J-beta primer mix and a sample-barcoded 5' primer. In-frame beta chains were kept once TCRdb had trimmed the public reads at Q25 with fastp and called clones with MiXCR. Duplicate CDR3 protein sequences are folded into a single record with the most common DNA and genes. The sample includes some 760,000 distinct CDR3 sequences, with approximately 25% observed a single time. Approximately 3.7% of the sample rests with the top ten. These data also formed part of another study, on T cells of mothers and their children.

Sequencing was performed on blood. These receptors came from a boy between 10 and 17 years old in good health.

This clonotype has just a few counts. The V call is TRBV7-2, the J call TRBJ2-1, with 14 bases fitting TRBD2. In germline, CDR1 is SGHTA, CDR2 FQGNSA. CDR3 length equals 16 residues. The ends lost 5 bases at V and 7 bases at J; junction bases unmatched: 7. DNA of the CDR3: TGTGCCAGCAGCGTCGGGACTAGCGGGAGATCGAATGAGCAGTTCTTC. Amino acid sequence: CASSVGTSGRSNEQFF.

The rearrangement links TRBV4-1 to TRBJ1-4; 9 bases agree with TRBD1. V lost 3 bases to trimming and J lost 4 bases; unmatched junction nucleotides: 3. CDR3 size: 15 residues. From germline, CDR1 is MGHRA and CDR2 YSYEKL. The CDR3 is CASSQDRGVNEKLFF. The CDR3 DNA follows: TGCGCCAGCAGCCAGGACAGGGGAGTTAATGAAAAACTGTTTTTT.

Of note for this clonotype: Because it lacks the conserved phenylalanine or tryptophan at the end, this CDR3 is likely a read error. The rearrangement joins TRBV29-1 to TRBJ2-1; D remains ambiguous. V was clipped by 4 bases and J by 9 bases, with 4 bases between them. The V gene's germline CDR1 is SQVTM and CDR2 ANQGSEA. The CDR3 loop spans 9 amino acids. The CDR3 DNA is TGCAGCGTTGGGGGTGAGCAGTTCCTC. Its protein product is CSVGGEQFL.

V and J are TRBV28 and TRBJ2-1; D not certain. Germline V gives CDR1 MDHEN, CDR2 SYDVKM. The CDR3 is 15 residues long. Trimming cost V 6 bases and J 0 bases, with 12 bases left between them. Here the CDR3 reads CASSTYWSSYNEQFF. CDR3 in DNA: TGTGCCAGCAGCACATATTGGAGCTCCTACAATGAGCAGTTCTTC.

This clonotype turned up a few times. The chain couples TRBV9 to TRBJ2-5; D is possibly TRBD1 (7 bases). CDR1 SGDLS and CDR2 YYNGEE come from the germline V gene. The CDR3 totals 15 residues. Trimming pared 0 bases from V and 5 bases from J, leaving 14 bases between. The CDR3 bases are TGTGCCAGCAGCGTAGTTGACAGGGCGGGGGAGACCCAGTACTTC. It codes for CASSVVDRAGETQYF.

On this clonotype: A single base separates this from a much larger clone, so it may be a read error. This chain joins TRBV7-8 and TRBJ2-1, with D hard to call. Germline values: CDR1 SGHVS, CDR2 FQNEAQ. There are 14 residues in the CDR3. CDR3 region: CASSSPGRANGQFF. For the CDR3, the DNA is TGTGCCAGCAGCTCCCCGGGTAGGGCCAATGGGCAGTTCTTC.

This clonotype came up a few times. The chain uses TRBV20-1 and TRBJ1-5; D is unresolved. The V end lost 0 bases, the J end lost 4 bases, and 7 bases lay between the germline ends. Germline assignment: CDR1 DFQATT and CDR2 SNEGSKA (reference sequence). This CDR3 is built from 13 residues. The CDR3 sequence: CSARDQINQPQHF. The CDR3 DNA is TGCAGTGCTAGAGATCAGATTAATCAGCCCCAGCATTTT.

For the CDR3, the DNA is TGTGCCAGTAGACACAGGGGTGAAGAGACCCAGTACTTC. Amino acid sequence: CASRHRGEETQYF. The gene calls are TRBV19 and TRBJ2-5; 7 nucleotides align to TRBD1. V lost 6 bases to trimming and J lost 3 bases; unmatched junction nucleotides: 4. The germline CDR1 and CDR2 sequences are LNHDA and SQIVND (reference sequence). This CDR3 is built from 13 residues.

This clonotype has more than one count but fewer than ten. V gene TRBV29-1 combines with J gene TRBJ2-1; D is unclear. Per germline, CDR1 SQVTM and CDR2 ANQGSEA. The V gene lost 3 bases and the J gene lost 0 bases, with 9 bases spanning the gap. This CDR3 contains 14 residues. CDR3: CSVEFQSSYNEQFF. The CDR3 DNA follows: TGCAGCGTTGAGTTCCAGAGCTCCTACAATGAGCAGTTCTTC.

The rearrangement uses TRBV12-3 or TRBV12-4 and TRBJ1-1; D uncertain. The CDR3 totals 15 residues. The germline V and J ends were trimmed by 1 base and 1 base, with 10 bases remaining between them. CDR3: CASSLDGRRNTEAFF. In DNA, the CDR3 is TGTGCCAGCAGTTTAGACGGGAGGAGGAACACTGAAGCTTTCTTT.

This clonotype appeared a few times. CDR3 coding DNA: TGCAGCGTTGAAGACAGGGACAGGAAAACCGAAGAGACCCAGTACTTC. It specifies CSVEDRDRKTEETQYF. The genes are TRBV29-1 and TRBJ2-5; 8 nucleotides line up with TRBD1. The germline V gene has CDR1 SQVTM and CDR2 ANQGSEA. The V segment lost 0 bases and the J segment 3 bases; nucleotides outside the gene matches: 9. The CDR3 has 16 residues.

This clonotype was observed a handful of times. The CDR3 loop is CSADKETQYF. The CDR3 coding sequence is TGCAGTGCTGACAAAGAGACCCAGTACTTC. This chain connects TRBV20-1 to TRBJ2-5; D gene uncertain. Germline V CDR1 and CDR2: DFQATT, SNEGSKA (reference sequence). The CDR3 loop spans 10 amino acids. V lost 5 bases and J lost 3, with 4 bases in between.

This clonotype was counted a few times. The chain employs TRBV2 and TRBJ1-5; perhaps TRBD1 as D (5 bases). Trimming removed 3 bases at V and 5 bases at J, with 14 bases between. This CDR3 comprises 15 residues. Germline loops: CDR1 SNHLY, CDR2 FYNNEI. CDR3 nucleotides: TGTGCCAGCAGTGAGGAGGCAGGGTGGGATCAGCCCCAGCATTTT. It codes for CASSEEAGWDQPQHF. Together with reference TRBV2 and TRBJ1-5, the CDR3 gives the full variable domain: EPEVTQTPSHQVTQMGQEVILRCVPISNHLYFYWYRQILGQKVEFLVSFYNNEISEKSEIFDDQFSVERPDGSNFTLKIRSTKLEDSAMYFCASSEEAGWDQPQHFGDGTRLSIL.

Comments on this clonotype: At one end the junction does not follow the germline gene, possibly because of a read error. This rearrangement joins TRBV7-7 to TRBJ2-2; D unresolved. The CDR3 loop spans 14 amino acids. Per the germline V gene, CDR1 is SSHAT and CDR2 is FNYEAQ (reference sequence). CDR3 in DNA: TGTGCTAGCAGCTTACGTCCGGGCACCGGGGAGCTGTTTTTT. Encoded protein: CASSLRPGTGELFF.

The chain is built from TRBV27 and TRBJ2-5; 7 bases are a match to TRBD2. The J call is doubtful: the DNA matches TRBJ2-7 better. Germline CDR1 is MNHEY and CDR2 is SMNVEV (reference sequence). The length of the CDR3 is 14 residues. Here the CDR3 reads CASSYSGFSYEQYF. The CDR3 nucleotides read TGTGCCAGCAGCTATAGCGGGTTCTCCTACGAGCAGTACTTC.

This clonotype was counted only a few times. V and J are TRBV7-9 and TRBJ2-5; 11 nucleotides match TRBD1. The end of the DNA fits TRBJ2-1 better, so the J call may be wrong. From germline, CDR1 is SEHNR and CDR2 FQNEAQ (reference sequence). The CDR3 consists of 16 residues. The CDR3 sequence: CASRSPGQGAQNEQFF. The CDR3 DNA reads TGTGCCAGCAGATCACCCGGACAGGGGGCCCAAAATGAGCAGTTCTTC.

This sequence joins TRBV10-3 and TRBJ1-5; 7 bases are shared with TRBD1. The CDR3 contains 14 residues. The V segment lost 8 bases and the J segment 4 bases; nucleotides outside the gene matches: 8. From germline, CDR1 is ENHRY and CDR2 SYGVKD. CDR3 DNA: TGTGCCATCGGTTCAGGGGGATCAAATCAGCCCCAGCATTTT. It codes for CAIGSGGSNQPQHF.

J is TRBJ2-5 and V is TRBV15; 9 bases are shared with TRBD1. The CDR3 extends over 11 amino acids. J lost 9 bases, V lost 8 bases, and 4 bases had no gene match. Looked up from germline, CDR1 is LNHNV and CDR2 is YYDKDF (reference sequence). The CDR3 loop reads CATGQGSAQYF. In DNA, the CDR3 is TGTGCCACCGGACAGGGGTCGGCCCAGTACTTC.

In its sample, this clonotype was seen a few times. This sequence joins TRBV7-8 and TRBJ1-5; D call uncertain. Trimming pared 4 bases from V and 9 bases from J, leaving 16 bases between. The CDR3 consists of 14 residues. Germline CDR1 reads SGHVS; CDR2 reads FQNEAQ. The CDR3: CASSSERYQTPQHF. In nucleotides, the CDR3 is TGTGCCAGCAGCTCAGAGCGGTACCAAACGCCCCAGCATTTT.

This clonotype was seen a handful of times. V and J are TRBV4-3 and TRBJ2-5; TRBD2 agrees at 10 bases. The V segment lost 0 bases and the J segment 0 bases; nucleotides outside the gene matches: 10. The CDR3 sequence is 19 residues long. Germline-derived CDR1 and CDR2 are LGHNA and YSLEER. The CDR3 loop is CASSQDYSGGRTYQETQYF. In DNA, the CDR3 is TGCGCCAGCAGCCAAGATTATAGCGGGGGGAGAACTTACCAAGAGACCCAGTACTTC.